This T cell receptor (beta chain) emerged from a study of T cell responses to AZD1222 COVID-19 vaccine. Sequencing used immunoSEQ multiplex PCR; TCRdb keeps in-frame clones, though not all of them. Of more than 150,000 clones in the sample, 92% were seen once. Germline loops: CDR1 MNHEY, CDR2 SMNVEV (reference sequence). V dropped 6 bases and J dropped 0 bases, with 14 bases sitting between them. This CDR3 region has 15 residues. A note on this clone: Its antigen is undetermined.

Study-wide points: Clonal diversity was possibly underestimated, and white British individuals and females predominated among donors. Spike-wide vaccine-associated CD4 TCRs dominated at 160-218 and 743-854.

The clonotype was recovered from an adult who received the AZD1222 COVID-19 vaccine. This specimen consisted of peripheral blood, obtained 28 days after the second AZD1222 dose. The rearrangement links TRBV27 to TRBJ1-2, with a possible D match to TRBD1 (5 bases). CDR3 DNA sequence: TGTGCCAGCAGGATGTCAGGGCCCTCTAACTATGGCTACACCTTC. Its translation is CASRMSGPSNYGYTF.